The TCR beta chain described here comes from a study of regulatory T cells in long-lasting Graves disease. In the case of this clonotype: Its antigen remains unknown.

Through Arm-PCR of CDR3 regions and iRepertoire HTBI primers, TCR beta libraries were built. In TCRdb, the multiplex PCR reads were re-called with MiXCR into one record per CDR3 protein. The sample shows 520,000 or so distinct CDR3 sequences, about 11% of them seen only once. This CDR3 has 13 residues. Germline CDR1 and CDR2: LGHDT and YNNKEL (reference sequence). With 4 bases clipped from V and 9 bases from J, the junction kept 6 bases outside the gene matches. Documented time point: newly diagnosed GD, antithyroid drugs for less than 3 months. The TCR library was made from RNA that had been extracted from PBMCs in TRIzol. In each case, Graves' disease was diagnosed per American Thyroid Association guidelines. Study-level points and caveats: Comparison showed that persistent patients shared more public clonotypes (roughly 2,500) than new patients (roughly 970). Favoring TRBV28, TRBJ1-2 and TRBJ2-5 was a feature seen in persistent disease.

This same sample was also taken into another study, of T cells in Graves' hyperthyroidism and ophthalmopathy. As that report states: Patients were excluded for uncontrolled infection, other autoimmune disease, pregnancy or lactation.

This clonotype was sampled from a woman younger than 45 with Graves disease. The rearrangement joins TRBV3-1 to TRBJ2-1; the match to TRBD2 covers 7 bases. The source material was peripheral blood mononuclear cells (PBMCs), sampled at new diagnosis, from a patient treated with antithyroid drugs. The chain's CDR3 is CASSREGQGEQFF. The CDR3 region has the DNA TGTGCCAGCAGCCGGGAGGGCCAAGGTGAGCAGTTCTTC.